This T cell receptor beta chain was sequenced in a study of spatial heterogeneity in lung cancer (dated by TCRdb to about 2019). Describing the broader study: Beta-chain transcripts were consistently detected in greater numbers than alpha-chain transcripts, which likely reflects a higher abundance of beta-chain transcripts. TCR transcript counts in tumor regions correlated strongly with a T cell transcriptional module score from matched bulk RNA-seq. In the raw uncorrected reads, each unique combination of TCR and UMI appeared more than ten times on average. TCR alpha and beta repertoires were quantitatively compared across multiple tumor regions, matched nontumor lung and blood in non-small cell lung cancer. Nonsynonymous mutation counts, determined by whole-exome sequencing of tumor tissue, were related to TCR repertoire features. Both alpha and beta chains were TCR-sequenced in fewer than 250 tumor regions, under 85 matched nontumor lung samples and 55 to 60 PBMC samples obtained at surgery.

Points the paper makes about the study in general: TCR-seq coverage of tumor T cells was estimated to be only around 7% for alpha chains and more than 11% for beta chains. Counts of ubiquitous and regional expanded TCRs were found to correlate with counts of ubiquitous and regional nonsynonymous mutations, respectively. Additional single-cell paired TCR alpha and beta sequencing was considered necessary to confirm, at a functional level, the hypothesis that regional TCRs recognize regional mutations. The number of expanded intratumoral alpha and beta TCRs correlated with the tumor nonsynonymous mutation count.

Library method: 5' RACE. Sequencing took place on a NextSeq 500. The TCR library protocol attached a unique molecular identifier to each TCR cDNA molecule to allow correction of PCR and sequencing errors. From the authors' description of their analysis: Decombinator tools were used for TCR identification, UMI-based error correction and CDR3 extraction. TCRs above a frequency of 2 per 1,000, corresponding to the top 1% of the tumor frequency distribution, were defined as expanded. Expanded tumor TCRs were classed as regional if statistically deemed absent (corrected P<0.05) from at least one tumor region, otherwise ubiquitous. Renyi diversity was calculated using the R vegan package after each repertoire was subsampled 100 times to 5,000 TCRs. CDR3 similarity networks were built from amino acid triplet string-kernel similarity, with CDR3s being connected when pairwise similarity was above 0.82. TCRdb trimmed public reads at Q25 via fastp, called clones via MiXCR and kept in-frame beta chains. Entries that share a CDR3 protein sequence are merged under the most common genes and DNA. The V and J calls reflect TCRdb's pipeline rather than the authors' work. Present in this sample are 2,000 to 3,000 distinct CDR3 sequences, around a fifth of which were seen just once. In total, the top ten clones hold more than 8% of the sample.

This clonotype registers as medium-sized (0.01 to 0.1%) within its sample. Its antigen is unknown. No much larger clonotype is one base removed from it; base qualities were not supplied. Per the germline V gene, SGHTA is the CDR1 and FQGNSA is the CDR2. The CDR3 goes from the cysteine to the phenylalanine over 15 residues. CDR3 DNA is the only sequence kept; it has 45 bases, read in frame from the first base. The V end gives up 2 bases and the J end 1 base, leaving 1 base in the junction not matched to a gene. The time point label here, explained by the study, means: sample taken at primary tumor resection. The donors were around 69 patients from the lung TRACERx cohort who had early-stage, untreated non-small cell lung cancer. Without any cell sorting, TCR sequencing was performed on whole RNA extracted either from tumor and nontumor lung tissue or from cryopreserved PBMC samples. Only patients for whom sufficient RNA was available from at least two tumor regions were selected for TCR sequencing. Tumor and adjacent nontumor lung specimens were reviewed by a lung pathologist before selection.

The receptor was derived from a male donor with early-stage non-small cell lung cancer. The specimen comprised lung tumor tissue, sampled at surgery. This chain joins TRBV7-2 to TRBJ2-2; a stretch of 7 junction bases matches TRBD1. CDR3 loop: CASSLRGQNTGELFF. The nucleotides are TGTGCCAGCAGCTTAAGGGGGCAGAACACCGGGGAGCTGTTTTTT.